This T cell receptor (beta chain) was documented in a study of PD-1 blockade in classical Hodgkin lymphoma (dated by TCRdb to between 2020 and 2021). At the level of the whole study: Nivolumab dosing was 3 mg/kg intravenously every 2 weeks, continuing until either disease progression or unacceptable toxicity. The study used CyTOF and TCR beta sequencing to define a peripheral blood immune signature of response to PD-1 blockade in classical Hodgkin lymphoma. Results the study describes overall, beyond this receptor: A significant rise by C4D1 was seen in CD4+ but not CD8+ TCR diversity (p=0.0027 vs p=0.16), with the rise being most apparent in complete responders (p=0.02). Baseline TCR diversity was reported to be lower in newly diagnosed patients than in healthy donors and to be lower still in relapsed/refractory patients. Baseline diversity similar to that of newly diagnosed patients was observed in trial patients achieving complete response, whereas significantly lower diversity was observed in partial responders and progressors. The study covered only a single clinical trial cohort, and the causes of the repertoire differences, possibly disease activity or prior therapy, were still not defined. Patients starting nivolumab less than 1 year after ASCT had lower diversity and were excluded from later analyses to avoid confounding by immune reconstitution.

CDR1 MNHEY and CDR2 SVGAGI were looked up in the germline V gene. The junction carries 10 bases between V and J, which are trimmed by 1 base and 2 bases respectively. The CDR3 starts with the cysteine, ends with the phenylalanine, and has 15 residues. Here the CDR3 DNA is all that survives: 45 bases in frame from base 1. This clone was observed a single time. Its specific antigen is unknown. Qualities for individual bases were not recorded, and no much larger clone is one base off. According to the study, the label for this sample's time point signals: cycle 4 day 1 (C4D1), after 5 to 7 weeks of nivolumab. Relapse after autologous stem cell transplantation had occurred in all trial patients, and cohorts A, B and C were distinguished by prior brentuximab vedotin exposure. Using a Miltenyi CD8+ T cell isolation kit, CD8+ T cells were purified from thawed PBMCs through magnetic negative selection. The trial cohort included 55 to 60 patients with relapsed/refractory classical Hodgkin lymphoma, and each patient had a best overall response of complete response, partial response or progressive disease. In the multi-cohort phase II CheckMate 205 trial, trial patients received single-agent nivolumab. Best overall response was determined by an independent review committee according to the 2007 International Working Group response criteria. Trial PBMCs were collected just before the start of nivolumab (C1D1) and during therapy at cycle 2 day 1 and cycle 4 day 1. Peripheral blood was collected in 8 mL Vacutainer Cell Preparation Tubes, from which PBMCs were isolated by centrifugation and then cryopreserved. Purified CD4+ and CD8+ fractions were prepared only for cases where an additional PBMC sample was available. Magnetically labelled cells were removed on LS columns in a quadroMACS separator, and the flow-through was retained as the purified fraction.

Genomic DNA was isolated using the Qiagen DNeasy kit from unsorted PBMCs as well as from negatively selected CD4+ and CD8+ fractions. TCR beta CDR3 regions were subjected to amplification by immunoSEQ multiplex PCR with primers that anneal to V and J segments. Amplification bias was minimized using a synthetic immune receptor repertoire, and residual bias was removed computationally after sequencing. On the study's bioinformatics: Repertoire diversity was quantified as the Shannon entropy index using custom Python scripts. Unsorted, CD4+ and CD8+ repertoires were analyzed separately, except for combined analyses in which CD4+ and CD8+ sequences were merged in silico. Clonal expansion was defined as at least a 2-fold frequency increase after treatment relative to C1D1, with a pseudocount of 0.5 for undetected baseline clones. Singleton clones were defined as clones with 0 or 1 copy at C1D1, and non-singleton clones were defined as clones with 2 or more copies. Clones expanded in unsorted samples were assigned a CD4+, CD8+ or unknown annotation through matching of protein sequences in sorted samples from the same patient. Diversity changes from C1D1 to C4D1 were tested in paired samples using Wilcoxon tests. In its TCRdb copy, this immuneACCESS table keeps in-frame sequences only and misses some clones. Where compared with another copy, unresolved V genes explain less than half of these, and the others have no known cause. Clonal size and the V and J genes are those of that table, whereas D and trimming came from the DNA. The sample table lists about 19,000 clones, about 85% of them with a count of one. The biggest ten clones account for roughly 5% of the sample.

The chain joins TRBV6-5 to TRBJ2-3; the D gene cannot be resolved reliably. This clonotype originated in a human donor with classical Hodgkin lymphoma. The sequencing used CD8+ T cells from blood, collected before the fourth cycle of nivolumab. The CDR3 protein sequence reads: CASSYLEFPTDTQYF. The DNA sequence reads TGTGCCAGCAGTTACTTGGAGTTTCCCACAGATACGCAGTATTTT.